The T cell receptor (beta chain) described here comes from a study of regulatory T cells in long-lasting Graves disease. For the study at large: By definition, persistent Graves' disease involved antithyroid drugs for over 5 years alongside positive TSH receptor antibodies.

Indicated time point: persistent/refractory GD, antithyroid drugs over 5 years with positive TRAb. Researchers made the TCR library from RNA that was extracted from PBMCs. Sequencing libraries for TCR beta were prepared with iRepertoire HTBI primers and Arm-PCR of CDR3 regions. TCRdb re-derived calls from the multiplex PCR reads in MiXCR, one entry per CDR3 protein. The sample yields about 470,000 distinct CDR3 sequences, roughly 20% seen once. The source is a female donor with Graves disease. Sequenced material: peripheral blood mononuclear cells (PBMCs), taken when the disease was refractory, from a patient treated with antithyroid drugs.

The CDR3 reads CSARRGAAGDPYEQYF. Written as DNA, the CDR3 is TGCAGTGCTAGAAGAGGGGCAGCGGGAGACCCCTACGAGCAGTACTTC. The chain joins TRBV20-1 to TRBJ2-7; the match to TRBD2 covers 8 bases. Germline V CDR1 and CDR2: DFQATT, SNEGSKA (reference sequence). Germline trimming cut 2 bases from V and 2 bases from J; bases unmatched to any gene: 11. The CDR3 has 16 residues.